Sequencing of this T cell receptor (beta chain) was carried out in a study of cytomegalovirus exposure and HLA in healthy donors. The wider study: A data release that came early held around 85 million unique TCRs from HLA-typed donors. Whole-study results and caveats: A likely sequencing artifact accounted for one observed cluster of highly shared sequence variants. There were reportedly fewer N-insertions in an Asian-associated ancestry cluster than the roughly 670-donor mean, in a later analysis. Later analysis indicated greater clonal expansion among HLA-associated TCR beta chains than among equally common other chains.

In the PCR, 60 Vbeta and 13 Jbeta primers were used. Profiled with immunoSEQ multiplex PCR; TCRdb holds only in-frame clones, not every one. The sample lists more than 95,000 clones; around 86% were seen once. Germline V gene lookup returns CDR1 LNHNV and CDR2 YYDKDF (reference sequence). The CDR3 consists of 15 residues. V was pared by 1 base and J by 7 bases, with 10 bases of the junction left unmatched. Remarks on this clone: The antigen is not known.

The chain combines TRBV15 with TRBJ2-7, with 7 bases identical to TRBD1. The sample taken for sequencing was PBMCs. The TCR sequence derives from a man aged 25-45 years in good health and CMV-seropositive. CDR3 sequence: CATSRVSGGSREQYF. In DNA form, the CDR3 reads TGTGCCACCAGCAGAGTCTCAGGGGGAAGTAGGGAGCAGTACTTC. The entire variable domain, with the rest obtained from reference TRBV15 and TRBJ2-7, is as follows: DAMVIQNPRYQVTQFGKPVTLSCSQTLNHNVMYWYQQKSSQAPKLLFHYYDKDFNNEADTPDNFQSRRPNTSFCFLDIRSPGLGDTAMYLCATSRVSGGSREQYFGPGTRLTVT.